This T cell receptor beta chain stems from a study of monozygotic twins with cystic fibrosis. The ends were cut back, 2 bases at V and 8 bases at J, with 12 bases in the middle. This CDR3 is built from 13 residues. Germline V CDR1 and CDR2: MNHEY, SVGAGI. Study-level results: Monozygotic CF twin pairs shared significantly more nucleotide-identical clonotypes than unrelated CF individuals did. J usage was most co-twin-similar in 8 of 16 pairs, V in 13.

The method was immunoSEQ multiplex PCR; TCRdb's version includes in-frame clones alone and lacks a portion of them. The table lists 15,000 or so clones, 70% to 90% of them singletons. This clone was seen just once. What it recognizes is unknown. This sequence originates from a boy aged 5-17 years with cystic fibrosis. This chain connects TRBV6-5 to TRBJ1-1, with a weak D call TRBD1 (5 bases). The sequenced material came from blood. The chain's CDR3 is CASSYRGTLEAFF. In nucleotides, the CDR3 is TGTGCCAGCAGTTACCGCGGGACCTTAGAAGCTTTCTTT.